Following are 30 T cell receptor beta chains from one sample sequenced in a study of PD-1 blockade in mismatch repair-deficient tumors. The method was immunoSEQ multiplex PCR; TCRdb's version includes in-frame clones alone and lacks a portion of them. The sample includes 80,000 to 130,000 clones, about 79% of them seen just once. Sequencing was performed on peripheral blood, taken less than 37 weeks after starting pembrolizumab. The receptors were sampled from an adult with mismatch repair-deficient cancer.

This chain links TRBV5-6 with TRBJ2-1; 8 bases are a match to TRBD2. This CDR3 comprises 17 residues. V gave up 1 base and J gave up 2 bases; unmatched junction bases: 8. Germline loops: CDR1 SGHDT, CDR2 YYEEEE. The CDR3 protein is CASSLSWKRETYNEQFF. The CDR3 nucleotides read TGTGCCAGCAGCTTGAGTTGGAAGCGGGAGACCTACAATGAGCAGTTCTTC.

The chain employs TRBV27 and TRBJ1-4; a weak D match, TRBD1 (5 bases). The CDR3 consists of 15 residues. Germline-derived CDR1 and CDR2 are MNHEY and SMNVEV (reference sequence). V lost 2 bases and J lost 3, with 10 bases in between. The CDR3 here is CASSLQGLANEKLFF. The DNA for the CDR3 is TGTGCCAGCAGTTTACAGGGCTTGGCTAATGAAAAACTGTTTTTT.

The rearrangement joins TRBV7-3 to TRBJ2-3; 7 positions agree with TRBD2. The CDR3 is 16 residues long. Germline assignment: CDR1 SGHTA and CDR2 FQGTGA. V trimming: 5 bases; J trimming: 4 bases; junction bases outside the gene matches: 12. DNA of the CDR3: TGTGCCAGCAGCCCGTCGAGCGGGACTGGCGCAGATACGCAGTATTTT. Residues: CASSPSSGTGADTQYF.

The chain uses TRBV2 and TRBJ2-1, with TRBD2 identical over 12 bases. Germline CDR1 and CDR2: SNHLY and FYNNEI. CDR3 length: 18 amino acids. Trimming at V came to 8 bases and at J to 6 bases, leaving 17 bases not matched to a gene. The CDR3: CASASHVLTSGRVNEQFF. The CDR3 nucleotides are TGTGCCAGCGCTTCCCACGTTTTGACTAGCGGGAGAGTCAATGAGCAGTTCTTC.

The chain combines TRBV19 with TRBJ2-1, with 10 bases fitting TRBD2. The length of the CDR3 is 16 residues. The V and J ends lost 5 bases and 9 bases, in that order; junction bases with no gene match: 13. CDR1 is LNHDA, CDR2 SQIVND, per germline (reference sequence). The CDR3 nucleotides read TGTGCCAGTAGTCTGCCCGGACTAGCGGTGCCCACTGAGCAGTTCTTC. Amino acids: CASSLPGLAVPTEQFF.

This clone occurred a few times. V and J are TRBV4-1 and TRBJ1-5, with 9 bases that match TRBD1. CDR1 is MGHRA and CDR2 is YSYEKL in the germline V gene. The CDR3 covers 18 residues. V gave up 0 bases and J gave up 2 bases; unmatched junction bases: 8. The CDR3 DNA reads TGCGCCAGCAGCCAAGAGGAACAGGGGGCACTTGGCAATCAGCCCCAGCATTTT. This gives the protein CASSQEEQGALGNQPQHF.

This chain joins TRBV27 and TRBJ2-3; a possible D gene is TRBD1 (5 bases). Trimming took 8 bases from V and 5 from J, leaving 11 bases between them. This CDR3 has 12 residues. The germline V gene encodes CDR1 MNHEY and CDR2 SMNVEV (reference sequence). The CDR3 region is CASRDRLDTQYF. CDR3 DNA sequence: TGTGCCAGCCGTGACAGACTAGATACGCAGTATTTT.

V and J are TRBV13 and TRBJ2-5; D unresolved. Trimming removed 0 bases from V and 7 bases from J, with 12 bases in between. Germline-derived CDR1 and CDR2 are PRHDT and FYEKMQ (reference sequence). This CDR3 is built from 14 residues. The CDR3 loop reads CASSLGLPGMTQYF. CDR3 nucleotide sequence: TGTGCCAGCAGCTTAGGACTGCCTGGGATGACCCAGTACTTC.

This chain uses TRBV6-6 with TRBJ1-1, with D possibly being TRBD1 (5 bases). The CDR3 spans 13 residues. The V end lost 7 bases, the J end lost 1 base, and 10 bases lay between the germline ends. CDR1 and CDR2 (germline): MNHNY, SVGAGI (reference sequence). In DNA, the CDR3 is TGTGCCAGCAAGACAGAATCGAACACTGAAGCTTTCTTT. It is translated as CASKTESNTEAFF.

This clone was seen a handful of times. V usage is TRBV7-9 and J usage is TRBJ2-1; 7 bases fit TRBD1. V lost 5 bases, J lost 8 bases, and 12 bases stayed unmatched. Germline CDR1 reads SEHNR; CDR2 reads FQNEAQ (reference sequence). The CDR3 is 15 amino acids. The CDR3 nucleotides are TGTGCCAGCAGCAGGTCCGGGACAGTTTTGGATGAGCAGTTCTTC. Residues: CASSRSGTVLDEQFF.

J is TRBJ1-1 and V is TRBV7-9; a weak D match, TRBD1 (5 bases). V lost 2 bases and J lost 2, with 9 bases in between. The CDR3 runs to 14 residues. Germline V gives CDR1 SEHNR, CDR2 FQNEAQ (reference sequence). CDR3 DNA sequence: TGTGCCAGCAGCTTATTGGGGACCAACACTGAAGCTTTCTTT. It codes for CASSLLGTNTEAFF. The complete variable domain, with remaining parts taken from reference TRBV7-9 and TRBJ1-1, reads DTGVSQNPRHKITKRGQNVTFRCDPISEHNRLYWYRQTLGQGPEFLTYFQNEAQLEKSRLLSDRFSAERPKGSFSTLEIQRTEQGDSAMYLCASSLLGTNTEAFFGQGTRLTVV.

This clone was picked up a small number of times. The chain is built from TRBV6-6 and TRBJ2-1, with D perhaps matching TRBD2 (6 bases). CDR1 and CDR2 (germline): MNHNY, SVGAGI (reference sequence). This CDR3 region has 15 residues. Between the trimmed V and J ends, which lost 7 bases and 0 bases, there was a span of 13 bases. The DNA for the CDR3 is TGTGCCAGCAAAAAACGGGAGAGCTCCTACAATGAGCAGTTCTTC. Translation: CASKKRESSYNEQFF.

The chain links TRBV5-1 to TRBJ1-1, with D hard to call. CDR3 length equals 18 residues. V was cut by 0 bases and J by 0 bases, with 18 bases left in between. Germline CDR1 is SGHRS and CDR2 is YFSETQ. The CDR3 nucleotides read TGCGCCAGCAGCTTGGCCTCGTCACACCGAGTCATGAACACTGAAGCTTTCTTT. Translation gives CASSLASSHRVMNTEAFF.

CDR3 in DNA: TGTGCCAGCAGGGCGGGCCCCCCGAACACCGGGGAGCTGTTTTTT. Protein product: CASRAGPPNTGELFF. The chain links TRBV7-2 to TRBJ2-2; D is possibly TRBD2 (5 bases). Germline CDR1 SGHTA, CDR2 FQGNSA. Between the trimmed V and J ends, which lost 6 bases and 0 bases, there was a span of 11 bases. The length of the CDR3 is 15 residues.

The chain combines TRBV5-4 with TRBJ1-2; 7 bases align to TRBD1. CDR1 and CDR2 from the germline V gene are SGHNT and YYREEE (reference sequence). The CDR3 consists of 15 residues. Trimming cost V 0 bases and J 1 base; bases outside gene matches: 3. The CDR3 here is CASSLVRDSNYGYTF. CDR3 nucleotide sequence: TGTGCCAGCAGCTTGGTGAGGGACAGTAACTATGGCTACACCTTC.

V and J are TRBV7-6 and TRBJ1-2, with unresolved D. The CDR3 length is 12 residues. CDR1 SGHVS and CDR2 FNYEAQ come from the germline V gene. V was shortened by 4 bases and J by 13 bases, with 16 bases between the two germline ends. The CDR3 reads CASSYLGGDSTF. CDR3 DNA sequence: TGTGCCAGCAGCTACCTCGGTGGGGATAGCACCTTC.

The rearrangement uses TRBV13 and TRBJ2-5; D may be TRBD2 (7 bases). The V and J ends lost 5 bases and 5 bases respectively, with 24 bases between them. The germline V gene has CDR1 PRHDT and CDR2 FYEKMQ (reference sequence). CDR3 size: 17 residues. CDR3 amino acids: CASSLPTRLGGAETQYF. CDR3 DNA sequence: TGTGCCAGCAGCCTACCAACACGACTAGGGGGGGCGGAGACCCAGTACTTC.

This clone showed up just a few times. Here the CDR3 DNA reads TGTGCCAGCGCGGAGTTGTACGAGCAGTACTTC. Amino acid sequence: CASAELYEQYF. The chain is built from TRBV2 and TRBJ2-7; no firm D call. Germline CDR1 reads SNHLY; CDR2 reads FYNNEI. The CDR3 has 11 residues. Trimming stripped 8 bases from V and 4 bases from J, with 9 bases between.

The gene calls are TRBV18 and TRBJ2-5; 8 nucleotides agree with TRBD2. Germline values: CDR1 KGHSH, CDR2 LQKENI. The J segment lost 3 bases and the V segment lost 1 base, leaving 1 base of the junction unmatched. The CDR3 is 14 residues long. The CDR3 loop is CASSPLAGKETQYF. The CDR3 DNA follows: TGTGCCAGCTCACCACTAGCGGGGAAAGAGACCCAGTACTTC.

This sequence joins TRBV6-6 and TRBJ2-3, with 10 bases that match TRBD2. Unmatched junction bases numbered 6, after V lost 6 bases and J lost 3 bases. This CDR3 region has 15 residues. Germline CDR1 MNHNY, CDR2 SVGAGI (reference sequence). The CDR3 DNA reads TGTGCCAGCAGCTATCGGACTAGCGGAACAGATACGCAGTATTTT. Protein sequence: CASSYRTSGTDTQYF.

This sequence joins TRBV15 and TRBJ1-4, with D uncertain. This CDR3 has 15 residues. Trimming stripped 4 bases from V and 0 bases from J, with 9 bases between. In germline, CDR1 is LNHNV, CDR2 YYDKDF (reference sequence). The CDR3 DNA reads as TGTGCCACCAGCAAGGACCGCACAACTAATGAAAAACTGTTTTTT. This codes for CATSKDRTTNEKLFF. Drawing the rest from reference TRBV15 and TRBJ1-4, the complete variable domain is DAMVIQNPRYQVTQFGKPVTLSCSQTLNHNVMYWYQQKSSQAPKLLFHYYDKDFNNEADTPDNFQSRRPNTSFCFLDIRSPGLGDTAMYLCATSKDRTTNEKLFFGSGTQLSVL.

V gene TRBV5-1 combines with J gene TRBJ2-1; no clear D. Germline V gene data show CDR1 as SGHRS and CDR2 as YFSETQ. V gave up 3 bases and J gave up 8 bases, with 15 bases separating them. The CDR3 totals 14 residues. Here the CDR3 reads CASSSDLILDEQFF. As DNA, the CDR3 is TGCGCCAGCAGCTCCGATTTAATTTTGGATGAGCAGTTCTTC.

V gene TRBV19 combines with J gene TRBJ1-1, with 9 bases lining up with TRBD1. In germline, CDR1 is LNHDA, CDR2 SQIVND (reference sequence). The junction had 8 bases not matched to a gene; V was cut back by 6 bases and J by 3 bases. This CDR3 contains 15 residues. The CDR3 loop reads CASRHSTGGHTEAFF. In nucleotides, the CDR3 is TGTGCCAGTAGGCATTCGACAGGGGGACACACTGAAGCTTTCTTT.

V is TRBV10-3 and J is TRBJ2-2; possible D gene TRBD1, 6 bases. CDR1 ENHRY and CDR2 SYGVKD come from the germline V gene. This CDR3 contains 14 residues. Trimming cost V 4 bases and J 6 bases, with 12 bases left between them. CDR3 amino acids: CAISVLGAPGELFF. In DNA form, the CDR3 reads TGTGCCATCAGTGTTCTGGGGGCTCCCGGGGAGCTGTTTTTT.

The V and J genes are TRBV5-6 and TRBJ2-6; D is perhaps TRBD1 or TRBD2 (5 bases each). Looked up from germline, CDR1 is SGHDT and CDR2 is YYEEEE. The CDR3 runs to 12 residues. V was shortened by 0 bases and J by 17 bases, with 12 bases between the two germline ends. This chain's CDR3 is CASSLADGAMTF. Here the CDR3 DNA reads TGTGCCAGCAGCTTGGCTGACGGGGCCATGACTTTC.

The chain employs TRBV21-1 and TRBJ2-1; the table's TRBD2 call for D was not verified on the DNA. TRBV21-1 is shown as a pseudogene. The CDR3 sequence is 16 residues long. CDR3 coding DNA: TGTGCCAGCAGCAAAGTACAGGGACTAGCGGGGAATGAGCAGTTCTTC. It encodes CASSKVQGLAGNEQFF.

This clone was detected a few times. V gene TRBV6-6 combines with J gene TRBJ1-1; D is unresolved. The CDR3 sequence is 13 residues long. Germline V CDR1 and CDR2: MNHNY, SVGAGI (reference sequence). V was shortened by 0 bases and J by 10 bases, with 12 bases between the two germline ends. CDR3 sequence: CASSYSRSVLAFF. The CDR3, as DNA: TGTGCCAGCAGTTACTCCCGGTCCGTCCTAGCTTTCTTT.

The chain employs TRBV7-3 and TRBJ2-1; D is unclear. V lost 5 bases and J lost 4, with 9 bases in between. This CDR3 spans 13 amino acids. Germline-derived CDR1 and CDR2 are SGHTA and FQGTGA. CDR3 coding DNA: TGTGCCAGCAGCCTAGTGGCTTACAATGAGCAGTTCTTC. Residues: CASSLVAYNEQFF.

The chain joins TRBV7-3 to TRBJ2-1; D might be TRBD2 (6 bases). Trimming cost V 3 bases and J 4 bases, with 13 bases left between them. Germline-derived CDR1 and CDR2 are SGHTA and FQGTGA. The CDR3 has 15 residues. This CDR3 is CASSLVGTAYNEQFF. The CDR3 DNA reads TGTGCCAGCAGCTTGGTCGGGACTGCTTACAATGAGCAGTTCTTC.

The gene calls are TRBV2 and TRBJ2-5, with D possibly matching TRBD1 (6 bases). Per the germline V gene, CDR1 is SNHLY and CDR2 is FYNNEI. Trimming left V 0 bases short and J 2 bases short, with 13 bases between. This CDR3 is built from 16 residues. CDR3 coding DNA: TGTGCCAGCAGTGAAGCGCACAGGGTAGGGCAAGAGACCCAGTACTTC. It codes for CASSEAHRVGQETQYF. The full variable domain, in which reference TRBV2 and TRBJ2-5 provide the parts outside the CDR3, is EPEVTQTPSHQVTQMGQEVILRCVPISNHLYFYWYRQILGQKVEFLVSFYNNEISEKSEIFDDQFSVERPDGSNFTLKIRSTKLEDSAMYFCASSEAHRVGQETQYFGPGTRLLVL.